The 16 T cell receptor beta chains below were found in one sample sequenced in a study of T cell clonotyping in hematopoietic cell transplantation. Generated by immunoSEQ multiplex PCR, the TCRdb table keeps only in-frame clones and is missing some. This table holds more than 7,000 clones, about 88% found once. Material: PBMCs, obtained 30 days after allogeneic stem cell transplant. These receptors were collected from a female patient aged 50-60 years who had an allogeneic stem cell transplant from an unrelated donor, so the T cells may come from the graft donor. Some clones in this sample may be carry-over from other donors' samples.

This chain joins TRBV5-1 and TRBJ1-1; 7 bases are a match to TRBD1. V shed 5 bases, J shed 5 bases, and the junction held 6 bases outside the gene matches. CDR1 and CDR2 from the germline V gene are SGHRS and YFSETQ. There are 13 residues in the CDR3. The CDR3 region has the DNA TGCGCCAGCAGGGAACAGGGGTTAACTGAAGCTTTCTTT. Translated: CASREQGLTEAFF.

This chain's CDR3 is CASSLDPSHTQYF. Here the CDR3 DNA reads TGTGCCAGCAGCTTAGACCCGTCGCATACGCAGTATTTT. The chain links TRBV11-3 to TRBJ2-3; D gene unclear. Trimming stripped 0 bases from V and 7 bases from J, with 8 bases between. This CDR3 is 13 amino acids long. CDR1 is SGHNT and CDR2 is YENEEA in the germline V gene.

The V call is TRBV20-1, the J call TRBJ1-1, with TRBD1 as a possible D gene (6 bases). Germline CDR1 reads DFQATT; CDR2 reads SNEGSKA (reference sequence). This CDR3 contains 11 residues. The CDR3 DNA reads as TGCAGGACGACAGGAGGGACTGAAGCTTTCTTT. Protein sequence: CRTTGGTEAFF.

The V gene is TRBV27, the J gene TRBJ1-4, with D perhaps TRBD1 (5 bases). Germline CDR1 and CDR2: MNHEY and SMNVEV (reference sequence). This CDR3 is built from 15 residues. Trimming pared 1 base from V and 9 bases from J, leaving 15 bases between. The CDR3 reads CASSLFSGEGKKLFF. The CDR3 DNA is TGTGCCAGCAGTTTATTTTCGGGGGAGGGGAAAAAACTGTTTTTT.

This sequence joins TRBV6-5 and TRBJ1-1, with 7 bases matching TRBD1. CDR1 is MNHEY and CDR2 is SVGAGI in the germline V gene. After removal of 2 bases from V and 0 bases from J, the junction contained 6 bases not matched to a gene. CDR3 length: 16 residues. The CDR3 coding sequence is TGTGCCAGCAGTTACAGCGAGGACAGGTTGAACACTGAAGCTTTCTTT. It encodes CASSYSEDRLNTEAFF.

The CDR3 nucleotides are TGTGCCGGGGGTGGGCAGGCAGCGAACACCGGGGAGCTGTTTTTT. Translation gives CAGGGQAANTGELFF. This chain links TRBV6-6 with TRBJ2-2; either TRBD1 or TRBD2 may fit D (5 bases each). The V gene lost 11 bases and the J gene lost 0 bases, with 16 bases spanning the gap. The CDR3 length is 15 residues. Germline V gene data show CDR1 as MNHNY and CDR2 as SVGAGI (reference sequence).

V and J are TRBV30 and TRBJ1-2, with TRBD1 matching over 7 bases. The CDR3 is 12 residues long. Germline-derived CDR1 and CDR2 are GTSNPN and SVGIG (reference sequence). J gave up 7 bases and V 2 bases, and 4 bases lay outside the gene matches. CDR3 region: CAWSTGETGYTF. CDR3 nucleotides: TGTGCCTGGAGTACAGGGGAAACTGGCTACACCTTC. Full variable domain (missing parts from reference TRBV30 and TRBJ1-2): SQTIHQWPATLVQPVGSPLSLECTVEGTSNPNLYWYRQAAGRGLQLLFYSVGIGQISSEVPQNLSASRPQDRQFILSSKKLLLSDSGFYLCAWSTGETGYTFGSGTRLTVV.

The chain carries TRBV6-5 and TRBJ1-1; D not resolved. The germline V gene has CDR1 MNHEY and CDR2 SVGAGI. V lost 5 bases and J 3 bases, leaving 10 bases between the germline ends. The CDR3 length is 13 residues. The DNA for the CDR3 is TGTGCCAGCAGTGCAGCGATATACACTGAAGCTTTCTTT. Its translation: CASSAAIYTEAFF.

V is TRBV27 and J is TRBJ2-7; TRBD2 agrees at 8 bases. The ends lost 5 bases at V and 3 bases at J; junction bases unmatched: 12. CDR1 is MNHEY and CDR2 is SMNVEV in the germline V gene (reference sequence). The CDR3 sequence is 16 residues long. The CDR3 DNA reads TGTGCCAGCAGTGACTTCGGGGGGGTTAGAATCTACGAGCAGTACTTC. It specifies CASSDFGGVRIYEQYF.

J is TRBJ2-7 and V is TRBV20-1, with no clear D. Germline V lookup: CDR1 DFQATT, CDR2 SNEGSKA (reference sequence). The CDR3 spans 11 residues. V was clipped by 6 bases and J by 7 bases, with 13 bases between them. CDR3 region: CSASRQREQYF. CDR3 bases: TGCAGTGCCAGCCGGCAGAGAGAGCAGTACTTC.

This clone showed up just once. The chain is built from TRBV11-1 and TRBJ2-7, with 7 bases lining up with TRBD1. The CDR3 length is 15 residues. Germline assignment: CDR1 SGHAT and CDR2 FQDESV (reference sequence). V was pared by 5 bases and J by 0 bases, with 7 bases of the junction left unmatched. CDR3 coding DNA: TGTGCCAGCAGCGTCGGGACAGTAGACTCCTACGAGCAGTACTTC. Protein sequence: CASSVGTVDSYEQYF. The variable domain in full, completed from reference TRBV11-1 and TRBJ2-7, reads EAEVAQSPRYKITEKSQAVAFWCDPISGHATLYWYRQILGQGPELLVQFQDESVVDDSQLPKDRFSAERLKGVDSTLKIQPAELGDSAMYLCASSVGTVDSYEQYFGPGTRLTVT.

This clone appeared once. This rearrangement joins TRBV7-9 to TRBJ2-1, with unresolved D. CDR3 size: 13 residues. Germline CDR1 SEHNR, CDR2 FQNEAQ (reference sequence). V was trimmed by 5 bases and J by 5 bases, leaving 10 bases between them. CDR3 bases: TGTGCCAGCAGCCAAGGGCCCGACAATGAGCAGTTCTTC. Protein product: CASSQGPDNEQFF.

The chain uses TRBV29-1 and TRBJ1-1; D is possibly TRBD1 (5 bases). The CDR3 length is 14 residues. Trimming removed 3 bases at V and 1 base at J, with 12 bases between. Germline V gene data show CDR1 as SQVTM and CDR2 as ANQGSEA. The CDR3 DNA reads as TGCAGCGTTGAGCCCTGGGACGGGAACACTGAAGCTTTCTTT. Amino acids: CSVEPWDGNTEAFF.

V gene TRBV18 combines with J gene TRBJ2-4; D call uncertain. CDR1 KGHSH and CDR2 LQKENI come from the germline V gene. Between the trimmed V and J ends, which lost 3 bases and 2 bases, there was a span of 14 bases. The CDR3 sequence is 16 residues long. CDR3 amino acids: CASSPDRFGTKNIQYF. CDR3 bases: TGTGCCAGCTCACCGGACCGTTTTGGGACCAAAAACATTCAGTACTTC.

The chain couples TRBV13 to TRBJ2-3, with a possible D match to TRBD2 (7 bases). Between the trimmed V and J ends, which lost 0 bases and 9 bases, there was a span of 10 bases. This CDR3 region has 13 residues. Germline assignment: CDR1 PRHDT and CDR2 FYEKMQ (reference sequence). CDR3 amino acids: CASSLGGGGTQYF. CDR3 nucleotides: TGTGCCAGCAGCTTAGGAGGGGGGGGGACGCAGTATTTT.

The J gene is TRBJ2-7, the V gene TRBV10-1; 10 bases map to TRBD1. Germline V gene sequence: CDR1 WNHNN, CDR2 SYGVQD (reference sequence). The CDR3 has 17 amino acids. V shed 2 bases, J shed 0 bases, and the junction held 7 bases outside the gene matches. The CDR3 DNA sequence: TGCGCCAGCAGTGAGCAGGACAGGGGGGAGAGCTCCTACGAGCAGTACGTC. It specifies CASSEQDRGESSYEQYV.